Detailed here is one T cell receptor (beta chain). Assay used: immunoSEQ multiplex PCR; TCRdb lists only in-frame clones, some missing. The sample lists 55,000 to 75,000 clones; about 80% were seen once. The V and J ends lost 0 bases and 6 bases, in that order; junction bases with no gene match: 8. Germline-derived CDR1 and CDR2 are MNHEY and SVGAGI. This CDR3 comprises 16 residues. The data belong to a study of blood T cell repertoires in COVID-19. The J gene is TRBJ2-7, the V gene TRBV6-5, with 10 positions matching TRBD2. Sequences were obtained from peripheral blood. The sequence was collected from a woman aged 70-85 years with acute or convalescent COVID-19. This chain's CDR3 is CASSYSTLAGVSEQYF. Here the CDR3 DNA reads TGTGCCAGCAGTTACTCGACTCTAGCGGGAGTGAGCGAGCAGTACTTC.